The T cell receptor beta chain described here comes from a study of T cell responses to AZD1222 COVID-19 vaccine. Study-wide context: Samples with a second dose at about 4 or about 12 weeks were pooled together. Study-level findings and limits: Females outnumbered males among donors, who were mostly white British; clonal diversity was possibly underestimated.

Only in-frame clones appear in the TCRdb table, and some are missing; sequencing was by immunoSEQ multiplex PCR. The sample shows 150,000 to 200,000 clones, over 85% of them seen only once. As to this clone: Its antigen is not known.

Sequencing used peripheral blood, obtained on day 0 of AZD1222 vaccination. The clonotype comes from an adult in good health.

The chain's CDR3 is CASGFGLNTEAFF. DNA of the CDR3: TGTGCCAGTGGGTTTGGATTGAACACTGAAGCTTTCTTT. The chain joins TRBV19 to TRBJ1-1; D is undetermined. V lost 8 bases and J 0 bases, leaving 10 bases between the germline ends. This CDR3 contains 13 residues. Germline-derived CDR1 and CDR2 are LNHDA and SQIVND (reference sequence).